This T cell receptor beta chain was recovered during a study of response to subunit inactivated influenza vaccine. The germline CDR1 and CDR2 sequences are SEHNR and FQNEAQ (reference sequence). The ends were cut back, 3 bases at V and 2 bases at J, with 10 bases in the middle. The CDR3 is 15 residues long. This clonotype was seen more than once but under ten times. TCRdb reprocessed the RT-PCR reads with MiXCR, giving one entry per CDR3 protein. The table includes just under 550,000 distinct CDR3 sequences, under 30% detected once. The sample was also linked to a second study, of T cells expressing NK-cell markers. From that report: What made the TCR beta cDNA was 5'RACE template switching with UMIs. Whether expanded NKG2C+ T cell clones recognized HCMV stayed uncertain.

The chain is built from TRBV7-9 and TRBJ2-2; no definite D call. This receptor was identified in a man aged 50 to 59 who received an inactivated influenza vaccine. The sequencing here drew on CD4+ T cells sorted from PBMCs, taken roughly 12 days after vaccination. CDR3 bases: TGTGCCAGCAGCTTGCGACCAGGAAACACCGGGGAGCTGTTTTTT. Its protein is CASSLRPGNTGELFF.